The 17 T cell receptor beta chains below were found in one sample sequenced in a study of blood T cell repertoires in COVID-19. The assay was immunoSEQ multiplex PCR, and TCRdb's table has in-frame clones only and misses some. The sample lists 300,000 to 400,000 clones; approximately 88% were seen once. Sequencing was performed on peripheral blood. The receptors shown here come from a woman aged 30 to 39 with COVID-19, enrolled during active disease.

This clone has a single count. J is TRBJ1-1 and V is TRBV2, with D possibly TRBD1 on 6 matching bases. The CDR3 totals 13 residues. Deletions cut 7 bases from V and 4 bases from J, with 13 bases between. Germline-derived CDR1 and CDR2 are SNHLY and FYNNEI. CDR3 nucleotides: TGTGCCAGCACCCAAGGGGGGGGCACTGAAGCTTTCTTT. Encoded protein: CASTQGGGTEAFF.

The V gene is TRBV21-1, the J gene TRBJ1-4. TRBV21-1 is marked as a pseudogene. This CDR3 has 17 amino acids. DNA for the CDR3: TGTGCCAGCAGCAAATCGGGCCGGGGGGTCCGTTGTGAAAAACTGTTTTTT. Translation: CASSKSGRGVRCEKLFF.

The CDR3 DNA reads TGTGCCAGCAGCCCGACCCGGGTCCCGAGCGCAGATACGCAGTATTTT. It yields the protein CASSPTRVPSADTQYF. The rearrangement joins TRBV9 to TRBJ2-3; no firm D call. The CDR3 spans 16 residues. The V and J ends lost 4 bases and 4 bases respectively, with 19 bases between them. Germline V gives CDR1 SGDLS, CDR2 YYNGEE.

The CDR3 spells CASRQGQGYQETQYF. Written as DNA, the CDR3 is TGTGCCAGCAGGCAAGGACAGGGGTACCAAGAGACCCAGTACTTC. The chain links TRBV28 to TRBJ2-5, with TRBD1 matching 9 bases. V shed 6 bases, J shed 0 bases, and the junction held 5 bases outside the gene matches. The germline CDR1 and CDR2 sequences are MDHEN and SYDVKM. The CDR3 totals 15 residues.

The J gene is TRBJ2-3, the V gene TRBV3-1 (or the pseudogene TRBV3-2); TRBD2 matches 9 bases. The CDR3 is 18 amino acids. With 5 bases clipped from V and 2 bases from J, the junction kept 14 bases outside the gene matches. Germline values: CDR1 LGHDT, CDR2 YNNKEL (reference sequence). CDR3 nucleotides: TGTGCCAGCAGCTACCAGGTTGGGCTAGCGGGAACCACAGATACGCAGTATTTT. Its protein product is CASSYQVGLAGTTDTQYF.

The J gene is TRBJ1-4, the V gene TRBV5-5; D remains unclear. The CDR3 consists of 14 residues. The germline V gene encodes CDR1 SGHKS and CDR2 YYEKEE (reference sequence). V lost 0 bases and J 3 bases, leaving 6 bases between the germline ends. CDR3: CASSLGLANEKLFF. The CDR3 DNA reads as TGTGCCAGCAGCTTGGGTTTAGCTAATGAAAAACTGTTTTTT.

The CDR3 loop is CASSPSQETQYF. In DNA, the CDR3 is TGTGCCAGCAGCCCCTCCCAAGAGACCCAGTACTTC. V gene TRBV7-8 combines with J gene TRBJ2-5; no clear D gene. The CDR3 is 12 residues long. Trimming stripped 5 bases from V and 1 base from J, with 5 bases between. The germline CDR1 and CDR2 sequences are SGHVS and FQNEAQ.

CDR3 nucleotide sequence: TGTGCCAGCAACAAACAGGGGCAGCAGTTCTTC. It is translated as CASNKQGQQFF. The gene calls are TRBV7-9 and TRBJ2-1; 7 bases line up with TRBD1. This CDR3 contains 11 residues. V lost 7 bases to trimming and J lost 11 bases; unmatched junction nucleotides: 5. Germline values: CDR1 SEHNR, CDR2 FQNEAQ (reference sequence).

CDR3 DNA sequence: TGCGCCAGCAGTGAAGGGGGCGTCGGGGAGCTGTTTTTT. Its translation: CASSEGGVGELFF. This chain uses TRBV10-1 with TRBJ2-2; TRBD1 agrees at 7 bases. The germline gives CDR1 WNHNN, CDR2 SYGVQD (reference sequence). The length of the CDR3 is 13 residues. Unmatched junction bases numbered 2, after V lost 3 bases and J lost 7 bases.

This clone was observed once. The chain couples TRBV25-1 to TRBJ2-7; maybe TRBD2 (5 bases). The CDR3 contains 15 residues. Germline CDR1 is MGHDK and CDR2 is SYGVNS. The V end was cut by 3 bases, the J end by 7 bases, with 19 bases between. Here the CDR3 reads CASSDLNGLFREQYF. Here the CDR3 DNA reads TGTGCCAGCAGTGACCTTAATGGACTGTTCCGGGAGCAGTACTTC.

This rearrangement joins TRBV10-2 to TRBJ2-5; a weak D match, TRBD2 (6 bases). The V end was cut by 0 bases, the J end by 4 bases, with 12 bases between. The CDR3 runs 15 residues. Germline CDR1 WSHSY, CDR2 SAAADI. The DNA of the CDR3 is TGCGCCAGCAGTGAGTCCAGCGGGTCCCGAGAGACCCAGTACTTC. It encodes CASSESSGSRETQYF.

The V gene is TRBV27, the J gene TRBJ1-4; weak D call: TRBD1 (6 bases). Germline V lookup: CDR1 MNHEY, CDR2 SMNVEV (reference sequence). The CDR3 contains 14 residues. The V end lost 0 bases, the J end lost 4 bases, and 6 bases lay between the germline ends. DNA of the CDR3: TGTGCCAGCAGTTTATCCAGGGGTAATGAAAAACTGTTTTTT. It is translated as CASSLSRGNEKLFF.

The chain combines TRBV24-1 with TRBJ1-2; 9 nucleotides agree with TRBD1. CDR1 is KGHDR and CDR2 is SFDVKD in the germline V gene. This CDR3 is 13 amino acids long. V was clipped by 9 bases and J by 7 bases; unmatched bases: 8. CDR3: CATQGDRVGGYTF. As DNA, the CDR3 is TGTGCCACCCAAGGGGACAGGGTTGGTGGCTACACCTTC.

Turning to this clone: Other nucleotide sequences from this sample produce the same CDR3. As DNA, the CDR3 is TGTGCCAGCAGCCCGCCCGGGACAGGGGTCTACGAGCAGTACTTC. Residues: CASSPPGTGVYEQYF. The J gene is TRBJ2-7, the V gene TRBV28, with TRBD1 identical over 10 bases. Germline V gene data show CDR1 as MDHEN and CDR2 as SYDVKM. V lost 6 bases, J lost 3 bases, and 8 bases stayed unmatched. The CDR3 is made up of 15 amino acids.

The chain recombines TRBV21-1 with TRBJ1-2. TRBV21-1 is given as a pseudogene. The CDR3 consists of 12 residues. CDR3 protein: CASSTEAEGYTF. The CDR3 DNA reads as TGTGCCAGCAGCACAGAGGCGGAGGGCTACACCTTC.

The chain joins TRBV5-8 to TRBJ2-7, with unresolved D. V lost 7 bases and J 2 bases, leaving 13 bases between the germline ends. The CDR3 totals 13 residues. The V gene's germline CDR1 is SGHTS and CDR2 YDEGEE. The CDR3 loop is CASSSRSTYEQYF. CDR3 bases: TGTGCCAGCTCCTCGCGGAGTACCTACGAGCAGTACTTC.

The genes are TRBV28 and TRBJ1-5; TRBD1 matches at 7 bases. The CDR3 has 19 amino acids. Germline V gene data show CDR1 as MDHEN and CDR2 as SYDVKM. V dropped 5 bases and J dropped 3; count of bases not matched to a gene: 19. The CDR3 coding sequence is TGTGCCAGCAGTAAGGAACAATGGGACAGCGACACTCCCAATCAGCCCCAGCATTTT. Amino acid sequence: CASSKEQWDSDTPNQPQHF.